These 15 T cell receptor beta chains were sequenced from one sample in a study of shared clonotypes between healthy human individuals. The assay was immunoSEQ multiplex PCR, and TCRdb's table has in-frame clones only and misses some. The sample shows about 2.4 million clones, roughly 92% of them seen only once. Sequencing was performed on naive CD4+ T cells sorted from blood. The subset denotes: CD45RA+ positively selected. These receptors originate from a man in his late teens or twenties in good health.

V is TRBV10-1 and J is TRBJ2-7; D call uncertain. The CDR3 sequence is 13 residues long. Germline values: CDR1 WNHNN, CDR2 SYGVQD (reference sequence). V gave up 0 bases and J gave up 8 bases, with 11 bases separating them. Here the CDR3 reads CASSESGRTKQYF. The CDR3 DNA is TGCGCCAGCAGTGAGTCGGGCCGCACCAAGCAGTACTTC.

V usage is TRBV10-3 and J usage is TRBJ2-6, with unresolved D. The CDR3 extends over 12 amino acids. V lost 11 bases to trimming and J lost 1 base, with 6 bases between them. The germline V gene encodes CDR1 ENHRY and CDR2 SYGVKD. The CDR3 nucleotides are TGTGCCGCGGCATCTGGGGCCAACGTCCTGACTTTC. It is translated as CAAASGANVLTF.

This clone was observed a single time. The V call is TRBV30, the J call TRBJ1-3; no firm D call. The CDR3 runs to 13 residues. The V end was cut by 7 bases, the J end by 0 bases, with 10 bases between. Germline loops: CDR1 GTSNPN, CDR2 SVGIG (reference sequence). CDR3 residues: CAFKSGSGNTIYF. Here the CDR3 DNA reads TGTGCCTTCAAATCTGGCTCTGGAAACACCATATATTTT.

The chain recombines TRBV4-1 with TRBJ2-1, with D possibly TRBD2 on 6 matching bases. Germline CDR1 MGHRA, CDR2 YSYEKL. The CDR3 consists of 14 residues. The V end lost 0 bases, the J end lost 10 bases, and 13 bases lay between the germline ends. CDR3 loop: CASSQEHQRAEQFF. The CDR3 nucleotides are TGCGCCAGCAGCCAAGAACACCAGCGGGCGGAGCAGTTCTTC.

This sequence joins TRBV4-1 and TRBJ2-7; 12 positions agree with TRBD2. Germline V gene lookup returns CDR1 MGHRA and CDR2 YSYEKL. This CDR3 region has 14 residues. V was pared by 4 bases and J by 2 bases, with 0 bases of the junction left unmatched. CDR3 amino acids: CASSRTSGTYEQYF. The CDR3 DNA is TGCGCCAGCAGCCGGACTAGCGGGACCTACGAGCAGTACTTC.

This clone has just one count. The chain joins TRBV6-4 to TRBJ2-1; 13 bases map to TRBD2. From germline, CDR1 is MRHNA and CDR2 SNTAGT. Trimming cost V 8 bases and J 6 bases; bases outside gene matches: 4. CDR3 size: 14 residues. In DNA, the CDR3 is TGTGCCAGCGGGACTAGCGGGGCCCTCAATGAGCAGTTCTTC. As protein: CASGTSGALNEQFF.

The table lists this clone with a count of one. The V call is TRBV18, the J call TRBJ2-1; 9 nucleotides match TRBD1. V was pared by 3 bases and J by 5 bases, with 8 bases of the junction left unmatched. The CDR3 has 16 residues. CDR1 is KGHSH, CDR2 LQKENI, per germline. The CDR3 reads CASSPTPGQGNNEQFF. CDR3 nucleotide sequence: TGTGCCAGCTCACCGACTCCGGGACAGGGAAACAATGAGCAGTTCTTC.

V usage is TRBV6-5 and J usage is TRBJ2-5, with 11 bases identical to TRBD2. Germline V CDR1 and CDR2: MNHEY, SVGAGI. The CDR3 length is 14 residues. V shed 6 bases and J 3 bases; nucleotides not matched to a gene: 3. The CDR3 protein is CASSVTSGKETQYF. In nucleotides, the CDR3 is TGTGCCAGCAGCGTGACTAGCGGGAAAGAGACCCAGTACTTC.

The chain couples TRBV19 to TRBJ2-2; D is perhaps TRBD2 (6 bases). This CDR3 contains 16 residues. Per germline, CDR1 LNHDA and CDR2 SQIVND (reference sequence). Trimming pared 1 base from V and 0 bases from J, leaving 9 bases between. DNA for the CDR3: TGTGCCAGTAGTATAGGGGGCGGGACGAACACCGGGGAGCTGTTTTTT. Protein sequence: CASSIGGGTNTGELFF.

This clone has just one count. V is TRBV9 and J is TRBJ1-4; D unclear. The CDR3 covers 17 residues. Deletions cut 3 bases from V and 8 bases from J, with 23 bases between. CDR1 SGDLS and CDR2 YYNGEE come from the germline V gene. CDR3 DNA: TGTGCCAGCAGCGCCGGGTATATTGGAGAGAGTAGGGAAAAACTGTTTTTT. Translation gives CASSAGYIGESREKLFF. The whole variable domain, filled in from reference TRBV9 and TRBJ1-4, reads DSGVTQTPKHLITATGQRVTLRCSPRSGDLSVYWYQQSLDQGLQFLIQYYNGEERAKGNILERFSAQQFPDLHSELNLSSLELGDSALYFCASSAGYIGESREKLFFGSGTQLSVL.

This chain connects TRBV18 to TRBJ1-5, with D unresolved. The germline V gene encodes CDR1 KGHSH and CDR2 LQKENI. V was pared by 5 bases and J by 5 bases, with 7 bases between. The CDR3 is made up of 12 amino acids. CDR3 residues: CASSERDQPQHF. The CDR3 DNA reads as TGTGCCAGCTCAGAGAGGGATCAGCCCCAGCATTTT. The full variable domain, with the rest looked up from reference TRBV18 and TRBJ1-5, is NAGVMQNPRHLVRRRGQEARLRCSPMKGHSHVYWYRQLPEEGLKFMVYLQKENIIDESGMPKERFSAEFPKEGPSILRIQQVVRGDSAAYFCASSERDQPQHFGDGTRLSIL.

Comment on this clone: A much larger clone differs by one base, so this may be a read error. The sample contains more than one DNA sequence encoding this CDR3. The V and J genes are TRBV18 and TRBJ2-3; D remains ambiguous. Between the trimmed V and J ends, which lost 0 bases and 3 bases, there was a span of 4 bases. Per germline, CDR1 KGHSH and CDR2 LQKENI. The CDR3 runs to 13 residues. CDR3 loop: CASSPPGTDTQYF. The CDR3 DNA reads TGTGCCAGCTCACCACCGGGAACAGATACGCAGTATTTT.

This clone was recorded once. The genes are TRBV7-2 and TRBJ2-2; no reliable D call. Germline V CDR1 and CDR2: SGHTA, FQGNSA. Between the trimmed V and J ends, which lost 0 bases and 4 bases, there was a span of 9 bases. The CDR3 covers 15 residues. CDR3 DNA sequence: TGTGCCAGCAGCTTAGCTTTAGGTTTCACCGGGGAGCTGTTTTTT. Residues: CASSLALGFTGELFF.

This clone was observed a few times. Other DNA sequences in the same sample also yield this CDR3. This sequence joins TRBV7-9 and TRBJ2-3; D gene unclear. The CDR3 runs to 13 residues. Per the germline V gene, CDR1 is SEHNR and CDR2 is FQNEAQ (reference sequence). Trimming cost V 3 bases and J 0 bases, with 4 bases left between them. The CDR3 DNA reads as TGTGCCAGCAGCTTCGGGAGCACAGATACGCAGTATTTT. Its protein is CASSFGSTDTQYF.

On this clone: Other DNA variants within this sample encode the same CDR3. The V call is TRBV18, the J call TRBJ2-5; D unresolved. The length of the CDR3 is 13 residues. Germline assignment: CDR1 KGHSH and CDR2 LQKENI. V shed 0 bases and J shed 2 bases, with 4 bases lying between them. The CDR3 protein is CASSPPAQETQYF. CDR3 nucleotides: TGTGCCAGCTCACCACCGGCGCAAGAGACCCAGTACTTC.